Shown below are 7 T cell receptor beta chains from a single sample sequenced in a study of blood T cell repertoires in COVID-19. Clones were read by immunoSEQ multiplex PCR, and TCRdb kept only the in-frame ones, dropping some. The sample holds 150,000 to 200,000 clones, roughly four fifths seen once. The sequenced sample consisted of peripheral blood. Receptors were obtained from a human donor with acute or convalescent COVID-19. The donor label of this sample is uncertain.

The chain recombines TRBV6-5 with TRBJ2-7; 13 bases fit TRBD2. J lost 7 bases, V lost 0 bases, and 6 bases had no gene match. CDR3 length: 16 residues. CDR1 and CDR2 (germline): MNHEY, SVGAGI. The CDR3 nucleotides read TGTGCCAGCAGTTACTCGGGGCCGACTAGCGGGGGGGAGCAGTACTTC. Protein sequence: CASSYSGPTSGGEQYF.

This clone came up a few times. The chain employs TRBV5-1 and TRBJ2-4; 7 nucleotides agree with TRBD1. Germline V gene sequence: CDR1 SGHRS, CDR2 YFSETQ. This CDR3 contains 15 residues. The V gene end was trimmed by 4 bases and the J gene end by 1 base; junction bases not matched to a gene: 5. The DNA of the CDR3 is TGCGCCAGCAGCCGACAGGGAGAGGCCAAAAACATTCAGTACTTC. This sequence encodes CASSRQGEAKNIQYF. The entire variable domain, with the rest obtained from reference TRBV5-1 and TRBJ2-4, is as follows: KAGVTQTPRYLIKTRGQQVTLSCSPISGHRSVSWYQQTPGQGLQFLFEYFSETQRNKGNFPGRFSGRQFSNSRSEMNVSTLELGDSALYLCASSRQGEAKNIQYFGAGTRLSVL.

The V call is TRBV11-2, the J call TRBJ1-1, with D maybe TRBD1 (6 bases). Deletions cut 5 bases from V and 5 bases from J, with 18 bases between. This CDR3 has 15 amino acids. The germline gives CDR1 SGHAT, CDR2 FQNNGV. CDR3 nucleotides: TGTGCCAGCAGCGAACCTCAGGGGTTGCGGACTGAAGCTTTCTTT. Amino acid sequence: CASSEPQGLRTEAFF.

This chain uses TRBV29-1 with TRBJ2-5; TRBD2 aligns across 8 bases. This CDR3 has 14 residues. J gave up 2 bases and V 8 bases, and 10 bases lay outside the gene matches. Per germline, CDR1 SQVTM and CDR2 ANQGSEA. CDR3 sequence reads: CSSWGRGGQETQYF. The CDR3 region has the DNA TGCAGCTCCTGGGGACGGGGGGGTCAAGAGACCCAGTACTTC.

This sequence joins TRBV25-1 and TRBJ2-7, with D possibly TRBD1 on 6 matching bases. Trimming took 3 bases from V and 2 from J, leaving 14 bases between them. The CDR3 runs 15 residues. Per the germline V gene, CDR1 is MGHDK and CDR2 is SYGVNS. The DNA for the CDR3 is TGTGCCAGCAGTGATTCCGGGACATCCCCCTACGAGCAGTACTTC. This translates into CASSDSGTSPYEQYF.

CDR3 region: CASSAGGQADEQFF. CDR3 nucleotides: TGCGCCAGCAGCGCCGGGGGGCAGGCGGATGAGCAGTTCTTC. The chain recombines TRBV10-1 with TRBJ2-1, with a weak D call TRBD2 (7 bases). CDR1 and CDR2 (germline): WNHNN, SYGVQD (reference sequence). The ends were cut back, 6 bases at V and 8 bases at J, with 17 bases in the middle. The CDR3 consists of 14 residues.

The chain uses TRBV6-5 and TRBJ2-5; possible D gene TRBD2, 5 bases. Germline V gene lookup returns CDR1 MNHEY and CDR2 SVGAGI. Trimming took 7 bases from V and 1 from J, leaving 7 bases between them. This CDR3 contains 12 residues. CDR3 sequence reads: CASMRAQETQYF. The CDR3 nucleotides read TGTGCCAGCATGAGGGCCCAAGAGACCCAGTACTTC.